This T cell receptor beta chain was captured in a study of cytomegalovirus exposure and HLA in healthy donors. Study-wide points: A classifier reportedly called cytomegalovirus status with high sensitivity and specificity. In the analysis, some V segments, TRBV6-2 and TRBV6-3 included, were excluded as indistinguishable. Across HLA loci, a later analysis found differing TCR association rates, with DRB1 most and HLA-C fewest. Follow-up analysis later connected one missense variant in DCLRE1C with trimming of TCR beta V- and J-genes.

PCR involved 60 Vbeta and 13 Jbeta primers. Sequencing used immunoSEQ multiplex PCR; TCRdb keeps in-frame clones, though not all of them. This sample yields some 130,000 clones, of which 78% are seen a single time; 1.3% to 1.5% belongs to the top ten. J lost 1 base, V lost 6 bases, and 6 bases had no gene match. Per germline, CDR1 MNHNY and CDR2 SVGAGI (reference sequence). The CDR3 covers 15 residues. A remark on this clone: Its antigen is unknown.

The sequenced material came from PBMCs. The V and J genes are TRBV6-6 and TRBJ2-7; TRBD2 agrees at 10 bases. This clonotype was sampled from a female donor in good health and CMV-seronegative. Here the CDR3 reads CASRALAGASYEQYF. CDR3 DNA: TGTGCCAGCAGGGCCCTAGCGGGAGCGTCCTACGAGCAGTACTTC.